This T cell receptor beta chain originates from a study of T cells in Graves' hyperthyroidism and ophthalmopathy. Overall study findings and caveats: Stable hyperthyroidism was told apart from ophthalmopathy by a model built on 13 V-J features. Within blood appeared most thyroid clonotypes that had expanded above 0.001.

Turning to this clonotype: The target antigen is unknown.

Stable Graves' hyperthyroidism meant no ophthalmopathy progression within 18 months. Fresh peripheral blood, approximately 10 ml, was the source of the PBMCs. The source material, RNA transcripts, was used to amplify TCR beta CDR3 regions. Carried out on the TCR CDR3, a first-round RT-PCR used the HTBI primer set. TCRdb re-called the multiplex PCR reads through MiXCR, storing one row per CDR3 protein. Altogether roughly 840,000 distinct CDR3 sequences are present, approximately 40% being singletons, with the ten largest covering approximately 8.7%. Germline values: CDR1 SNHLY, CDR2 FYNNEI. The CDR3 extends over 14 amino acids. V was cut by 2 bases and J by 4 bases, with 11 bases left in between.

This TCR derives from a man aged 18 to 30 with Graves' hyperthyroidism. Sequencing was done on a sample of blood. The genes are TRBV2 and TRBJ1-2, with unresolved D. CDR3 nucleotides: TGTGCCAGCAGTGAAACGGGCGTATCCTATGGCTACACCTTC. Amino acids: CASSETGVSYGYTF.